A selection of T cell receptor beta chains follows, all from one sample in a study of blood T cell repertoires in COVID-19. Repertoires were generated with immunoSEQ multiplex PCR, while TCRdb's copy carries only in-frame clones and drops some. The sample shows 270,000 or so clones, 70% to 90% of them seen only once. The source material was PBMCs or T cells enriched from blood (not recorded which). These receptors were obtained from a woman between 40 and 55 years old with acute COVID-19. Each CDR3 is given with its conserved first and last residue. The order of the fields is D gene, V gene, J gene, clone size, CDR3 DNA, CDR3 protein. The D gene is left open where the match is weak. The size field is filled for only some rows; it gives once, few, many or a size class.

D: TRBD1
V: TRBV18
J: TRBJ2-1
size: NA
DNA: TGTGCCAGCTCACCCTTTGAGACAGGGCACAATGAGCAGTTCTTC
CDR3: CASSPFETGHNEQFF

D: TRBD2
V: TRBV24-1
J: TRBJ2-1
size: NA
DNA: TGTGCCACCAGTGATCCGGGACTAGTCCTCAATGAGCAGTTCTTC
CDR3: CATSDPGLVLNEQFF

D: TRBD1
V: TRBV9
J: TRBJ1-3
size: NA
DNA: TGTGCCAGCAGCGTAGCTGGGGCGGGACAGCTCTCTGGAAACACCATATATTTT
CDR3: CASSVAGAGQLSGNTIYF

D: TRBD1
V: TRBV25-1
J: TRBJ1-5
size: once
DNA: TGTGCCAGCAGCGGGGACAGGGGGATAACCAATCAGCCCCAGCATTTT
CDR3: CASSGDRGITNQPQHF

D: NA
V: TRBV19
J: TRBJ1-5
size: NA
DNA: TGTGCCAGTAGTATCTACCAGGGTAATCAGCCCCAGCATTTT
CDR3: CASSIYQGNQPQHF

D: NA
V: TRBV6-5
J: TRBJ2-7
size: NA
DNA: TGTGCCAGCAAACAGGGTTTCTCTAACTACGAGCAGTACTTC
CDR3: CASKQGFSNYEQYF

D: NA
V: TRBV28
J: TRBJ1-2
size: NA
DNA: TGTGCCAGCAGAACCCTTGGGGGGGGGAACTATGGCTACACCTTC
CDR3: CASRTLGGGNYGYTF

D: TRBD1
V: TRBV3-1/TRBV3-2
J: TRBJ1-2
size: NA
DNA: TGTGCCAGCAGCCCCACCCAGGGGGGAGGCTACACCTTC
CDR3: CASSPTQGGGYTF

D: TRBD2
V: TRBV9
J: TRBJ2-7
size: NA
DNA: TGTGCCAGCAGCGTAGGGGGCGGGAGGGCCTACGAGCAGTACTTC
CDR3: CASSVGGGRAYEQYF

D: TRBD1
V: TRBV13
J: TRBJ2-5
size: NA
DNA: TGTGCCAGCAGCCTAAGGCCAGGGGGCGGGGAGACCCAGTACTTC
CDR3: CASSLRPGGGETQYF

D: NA
V: TRBV3-1/TRBV3-2
J: TRBJ2-5
size: NA
DNA: TGTGCCAGCAGCCAAGAACTCAGGGGTACGGAGACCCAGTACTTC
CDR3: CASSQELRGTETQYF

D: TRBD1
V: TRBV6-6
J: TRBJ2-1
size: NA
DNA: TGTGCCAGCAGTCCGTACAGGGGCTCCTACAATGAGCAGTTCTTC
CDR3: CASSPYRGSYNEQFF

D: NA
V: TRBV7-9
J: TRBJ2-1
size: NA
DNA: TGTGCCAGCAGCTTAATGGCGGCCGAGCAGTTCTTC
CDR3: CASSLMAAEQFF

D: TRBD1
V: TRBV30
J: TRBJ1-1
size: NA
DNA: TGTGCCTGGAGCCGCGGGACAGACACTGAAGCTTTCTTT
CDR3: CAWSRGTDTEAFF

D: TRBD1
V: TRBV6-2/TRBV6-3
J: TRBJ1-1
size: NA
DNA: TGTGCCAGCAGTTACTCCGAGCGGACAGGGAGCACTGAAGCTTTCTTT
CDR3: CASSYSERTGSTEAFF

D: NA
V: TRBV13
J: TRBJ2-5
size: NA
DNA: TGTGCCAGCACCCTTAGCGGAGCAGAGACCCAGTACTTC
CDR3: CASTLSGAETQYF

D: NA
V: TRBV24-1
J: TRBJ2-1
size: NA
DNA: TGTGCCACCAGTGATTTGCTCGGGGAGCAGTTCTTC
CDR3: CATSDLLGEQFF

D: NA
V: TRBV29-1
J: TRBJ2-1
size: NA
DNA: TGCAGCGCCGCCGCGACTAGTAATGCCTACAATGAGCAGTTCTTC
CDR3: CSAAATSNAYNEQFF

D: NA
V: TRBV9
J: TRBJ2-1
size: NA
DNA: TGTGCCAGCAGCGTAGAAAAGGCAGGGTTGTACAATGAGCAGTTCTTC
CDR3: CASSVEKAGLYNEQFF

D: TRBD1
V: TRBV28
J: TRBJ1-5
size: NA
DNA: TGTGCCAGCAGTTCCACAGGGGATGGTCAGCCCCAGCATTTT
CDR3: CASSSTGDGQPQHF

D: TRBD2
V: TRBV2
J: TRBJ2-1
size: NA
DNA: TGTGCCAGCAGTGATATAGGCCTAGCGGGAAACAATGAGCAGTTCTTC
CDR3: CASSDIGLAGNNEQFF

D: NA
V: TRBV18
J: TRBJ2-3
size: NA
DNA: TGTGCCAGCTCACCACGGGGCGATACTAGCACAGATACGCAGTATTTT
CDR3: CASSPRGDTSTDTQYF

D: NA
V: TRBV6-5
J: TRBJ1-4
size: once
DNA: TGTGCCAGCAGTTGGTCCCCGGATGAAAAACTGTTTTTT
CDR3: CASSWSPDEKLFF

D: TRBD1
V: TRBV7-2
J: TRBJ2-1
size: NA
DNA: TGTGCCAGCAGCGTAGACAGGGGTAATGAGCAGTTCTTC
CDR3: CASSVDRGNEQFF

D: NA
V: TRBV27
J: TRBJ1-2
size: NA
DNA: TGTGCCAGCAGGCCACAGGGCCGCTATGGCTACACCTTC
CDR3: CASRPQGRYGYTF

D: NA
V: TRBV19
J: TRBJ1-4
size: NA
DNA: TGTGCCAGTAGCACAACGTGGGGAGCAACTAATGAAAAACTGTTTTTT
CDR3: CASSTTWGATNEKLFF

D: NA
V: TRBV29-1
J: TRBJ2-5
size: NA
DNA: TGCAGCGTCACCGAAGAGGCGGGGACCCAAGAGACCCAGTACTTC
CDR3: CSVTEEAGTQETQYF

D: TRBD1
V: TRBV6-5
J: TRBJ1-1
size: NA
DNA: TGTGCCAGCAGGGATGGACAGGGTATAATACAGGGAGCTTTCTTT
CDR3: CASRDGQGIIQGAFF

D: TRBD1
V: TRBV10-2
J: TRBJ2-3
size: NA
DNA: TGCGCCAGCAACGGGGCGGGACAGGGCCCAGATACGCAGTATTTT
CDR3: CASNGAGQGPDTQYF

D: TRBD2
V: TRBV19
J: TRBJ2-1
size: NA
DNA: TGTGCCAGTAGTAACCCGTTGGGGGGAGGGAGCTCCTACAATGAGCAGTTCTTC
CDR3: CASSNPLGGGSSYNEQFF

D: TRBD2
V: TRBV14
J: TRBJ2-7
size: NA
DNA: TGTGCCAGCAGCCCGGTAGCGGGAGGGTACGAGCAGTACTTC
CDR3: CASSPVAGGYEQYF

D: TRBD1
V: TRBV5-4
J: TRBJ1-1
size: NA
DNA: TGTGCCAGCAGCGCAAAAAGGGGGCGGATCACTGAAGCTTTCTTT
CDR3: CASSAKRGRITEAFF

D: NA
V: TRBV9
J: TRBJ1-4
size: NA
DNA: TGTGCCAGCAGCTTGAGGTGGGGAGATGGCGGGGAAAAACTGTTTTTT
CDR3: CASSLRWGDGGEKLFF

D: TRBD2
V: TRBV6-2/TRBV6-3
J: TRBJ2-1
size: NA
DNA: TGTGCCAGCAGTTACTCGAGCGGGAGAGAGTACAATGAGCAGTTCTTC
CDR3: CASSYSSGREYNEQFF

D: NA
V: TRBV28
J: TRBJ2-5
size: NA
DNA: TGTGCCAGCAGTTACATCGGGGACTCGATGGAGACCCAGTACTTC
CDR3: CASSYIGDSMETQYF

D: NA
V: TRBV6-5
J: TRBJ1-5
size: many
DNA: TGTGCCAGCAAGAACGACGGGAATAGCAATCAGCCCCAGCATTTT
CDR3: CASKNDGNSNQPQHF

D: TRBD1
V: TRBV19
J: TRBJ1-2
size: NA
DNA: TGTGCCAGTAGTGAACAGGGGATAAACTATGGCTACACCTTC
CDR3: CASSEQGINYGYTF

D: NA
V: TRBV6-4
J: TRBJ1-5
size: NA
DNA: TGTGCCAGCAGTGACTCGAAGGACAGAAATAGCAATCAGCCCCAGCATTTT
CDR3: CASSDSKDRNSNQPQHF

D: TRBD2
V: TRBV3-1/TRBV3-2
J: TRBJ2-1
size: NA
DNA: TGTGCCAGCAGCCAGACTAGCGGGAGCCTAAATGAGCAGTTCTTC
CDR3: CASSQTSGSLNEQFF

D: NA
V: TRBV11-3
J: TRBJ2-1
size: once
DNA: TGTGCCAGCAGCCCCGAGGGCGGGACCACCAATGAGCAGTTCTTC
CDR3: CASSPEGGTTNEQFF

D: TRBD2
V: TRBV5-1
J: TRBJ2-1
size: NA
DNA: TGCGCCAGCAGCTTGGGCCCCGCGGGAGGGGCAAGCAATGAGCAGTTCTTC
CDR3: CASSLGPAGGASNEQFF

D: NA
V: TRBV27
J: TRBJ2-2
size: once
DNA: TGTGCCAGCAGTTTAAGGGGGAGCATTAACCGGGAGCTGTTTTTT
CDR3: CASSLRGSINRELFF

D: NA
V: TRBV5-1
J: TRBJ1-6
size: NA
DNA: TGCGCCAGCAGCCCCGGGGAGGGGTATTCACCCCTCCACTTT
CDR3: CASSPGEGYSPLHF